This T cell receptor (beta chain) appears in the sequencing data of a study of T cell repertoires in cytomegalovirus infection. As for the study in general: Matching HLA type and CMV infection were both indicated by public TCR beta signatures.

As concerns this clonotype: Antigen unknown.

CDR1 LNHDA and CDR2 SQIVND come from the germline V gene (reference sequence). The CDR3 contains 16 residues. Trimming took off 3 bases at V and 1 base at J, with 13 bases between the two ends. TCRdb re-derived calls from the reads in MiXCR, one entry per CDR3 protein. The profile shows hundreds of thousands of distinct CDR3 sequences, around a third of them singletons. Sequenced material: cultured PBMCs, taken from culture after CMV antigen stimulation. The genes are TRBV19 and TRBJ1-5; possible D gene TRBD1, 5 bases. The clonotype was recovered from a human donor in good health (CMV status not recorded). Some clones in this sample may be carry-over from other donors' samples. The CDR3 protein is CASSMPAGKSNQPQHF. As DNA, the CDR3 is TGTGCCAGTAGTATGCCGGCAGGGAAGAGCAATCAGCCCCAGCATTTT.